These T cell receptor beta chains were read from a single sample in a study of regulatory T cells in long-lasting Graves disease. TCRdb fed the multiplex PCR reads into MiXCR, producing one record per CDR3 protein. The sample lists about 430,000 distinct CDR3 sequences; roughly 21% were seen once. The sample consisted of peripheral blood mononuclear cells (PBMCs), taken when the disease was refractory, from a patient treated with antithyroid drugs. These receptors all stem from a female donor with Graves disease. CDR3s include the opening cysteine and the closing phenylalanine or tryptophan. Each record gives: V gene, D gene, clone size, J gene, CDR3 protein, CDR3 DNA. A D gene is named only where the DNA matches it firmly. Expanded clones are given a class, and other clones once, few, many or no size at all.

TRBV29-1,NA,NA,TRBJ1-1,CSVEGSTATEAFF,TGCAGCGTTGAAGGTTCGACAGCGACTGAAGCTTTCTTT
TRBV29-1,NA,many,TRBJ2-7,CSVLSGTGTWGEQYF,TGCAGCGTTCTATCGGGTACGGGGACGTGGGGCGAGCAGTACTTC
TRBV3-1,NA,once,TRBJ2-7,CASSQEFWRGGLGSYEQYF,TGTGCCAGCAGCCAAGAATTTTGGCGCGGGGGCTTAGGTTCCTACGAGCAGTACTTC
TRBV12-3/TRBV12-4,NA,many,TRBJ2-4,CASSSTAEGNKNIQYF,TGTGCCAGCAGTTCTACAGCTGAGGGAAACAAAAACATTCAGTACTTC
TRBV12-3/TRBV12-4,NA,many,TRBJ1-5,CASRGQGDQPQHF,TGTGCCAGCAGGGGACAAGGAGATCAGCCCCAGCATTTT
TRBV24-1,NA,many,TRBJ2-5,CATSPSGGGTQYF,TGTGCCACCAGTCCTAGCGGAGGGGGGACCCAGTACTTC
TRBV28,TRBD1,many,TRBJ1-1,CASRAPGQGASEAFF,TGTGCCAGCAGGGCACCGGGACAGGGGGCATCTGAAGCTTTCTTT
TRBV28,TRBD2,many,TRBJ2-5,CASSFRGGQYF,TGTGCCAGCAGCTTCCGGGGGGGCCAGTACTTC
TRBV27,NA,NA,TRBJ2-2,CASSTSGKRGGELFF,TGTGCCAGCAGTACCTCCGGGAAGAGGGGCGGGGAGCTGTTTTTT
TRBV6-1,NA,once,TRBJ2-6,CASTPFSGANVLTF,TGTGCCAGCACCCCTTTCTCTGGGGCCAACGTCCTGACTTTC
TRBV15,TRBD1,many,TRBJ2-5,CATSRGQGQETQYF,TGTGCCACCAGCAGAGGACAGGGACAAGAGACCCAGTACTTC
TRBV19,NA,NA,TRBJ2-5,CASRSDWEETQYF,TGTGCCAGTAGAAGTGACTGGGAAGAGACCCAGTACTTC
TRBV11-3,TRBD2,few,TRBJ2-2,CASSLRLAGNTGELFF,TGTGCCAGCAGCTTACGGCTAGCGGGGAACACCGGGGAGCTGTTTTTT
TRBV28,NA,many,TRBJ2-7,CASSLGSGRYEQYF,TGTGCCAGCAGTTTAGGTAGCGGTAGGTACGAGCAGTACTTC
TRBV15,NA,many,TRBJ2-7,CATSREKTRPYEQYF,TGTGCCACCAGCAGGGAAAAGACACGGCCCTACGAGCAGTACTTC
TRBV5-1,NA,NA,TRBJ2-2,CASSRSQDWTTVTGELFF,TGCGCCAGCAGCCGTAGCCAGGACTGGACCACTGTCACCGGGGAGCTGTTTTTT
TRBV6-1,TRBD2,many,TRBJ2-7,CASVAGGLGSYEQYF,TGTGCCAGCGTGGCGGGAGGGCTTGGCTCCTACGAGCAGTACTTC
TRBV12-3/TRBV12-4,TRBD1,many,TRBJ1-1,CASSLGGTGGDLDTEAFF,TGTGCCAGCAGTTTAGGGGGGACAGGAGGAGATTTGGACACTGAAGCTTTCTTT
TRBV28,TRBD1,few,TRBJ2-1,CATSRGQPYNEQFF,TGTGCCACCTCCCGGGGACAGCCCTACAATGAGCAGTTCTTC
TRBV6-9,NA,once,TRBJ1-6,CASSYYGGSPLHF,TGTGCCAGCAGTTACTATGGAGGTTCACCCCTCCACTTT
TRBV7-9,TRBD2,few,TRBJ2-7,CASSPGGSGEQYF,TGTGCCAGCAGCCCCGGGGGGAGCGGCGAGCAGTACTTC
TRBV2,NA,many,TRBJ2-7,CASSEGVQGRYEQYF,TGTGCCAGCAGTGAAGGGGTCCAAGGACGTTACGAGCAGTACTTC
TRBV20-1,NA,NA,TRBJ1-4,CSARDRFFGGGNEKLFF,TGCAGTGCTAGAGATCGTTTCTTCGGCGGGGGGAATGAAAAACTGTTTTTT
TRBV3-1,NA,NA,TRBJ1-6,CASTLRGRGVNSPLHF,TGTGCCAGCACCCTGCGGGGGCGGGGGGTGAATTCACCCCTCCACTTT
TRBV11-1,NA,many,TRBJ1-1,CASSSYASMNTEAFF,TGTGCCAGCAGCTCGTACGCGTCCATGAACACTGAAGCTTTCTTT
TRBV7-9,NA,few,TRBJ2-3,CASSLGGTADTQYF,TGTGCCAGCAGCTTAGGCGGCACGGCCGATACGCAGTATTTT
TRBV20-1,NA,NA,TRBJ2-1,CSAEAISGVIEQFF,TGCAGTGCCGAGGCGATATCGGGGGTCATTGAGCAGTTCTTC
TRBV6-1,NA,NA,TRBJ2-2,CASRGPLRTTGELFF,TGTGCCAGCAGGGGCCCCCTAAGGACCACCGGGGAGCTGTTTTTT
TRBV2,NA,many,TRBJ1-2,CAVRLEANYGYTF,TGTGCCGTGCGTCTGGAAGCTAACTATGGCTACACCTTC
TRBV2,TRBD2,NA,TRBJ2-7,CASTLAGWEQYF,TGTGCCAGCACCTTAGCGGGATGGGAGCAGTACTTC
TRBV4-2,NA,NA,TRBJ2-7,CASSQGDTRAYEQYF,TGTGCCAGCAGCCAAGGTGATACTAGAGCCTACGAGCAGTACTTC
TRBV11-2,TRBD1,NA,TRBJ2-5,CASSPWMTGLRGETQYF,TGTGCCAGCAGCCCGTGGATGACAGGGTTGAGGGGAGAGACCCAGTACTTC
TRBV20-1,NA,NA,TRBJ2-5,CSARDRGATQYF,TGCAGTGCTAGAGACAGGGGTGCGACCCAGTACTTC
TRBV27,NA,many,TRBJ1-1,CASSFASSANTEAFF,TGTGCCAGCAGTTTCGCCTCTTCAGCGAACACTGAAGCTTTCTTT
TRBV7-2,TRBD1,many,TRBJ2-5,CASSLGTGVTGETQYF,TGTGCCAGCAGCCTCGGGACAGGGGTTACCGGGGAGACCCAGTACTTC
TRBV18,NA,few,TRBJ2-7,CASSPPLGGHYEQYF,TGTGCCAGCTCACCACCTCTAGGGGGACACTACGAGCAGTACTTC
TRBV19,TRBD1,NA,TRBJ1-5,CASSTGGNQPQHF,TGTGCCAGTAGCACAGGGGGCAATCAGCCCCAGCATTTT
TRBV28,NA,many,TRBJ1-1,CASRSTDTEAFF,TGTGCCAGCAGATCTACAGACACTGAAGCTTTCTTT
TRBV2,TRBD1,NA,TRBJ1-4,CASSGRDRRSEKLFF,TGTGCCAGCAGTGGACGGGACAGGAGAAGTGAAAAACTGTTTTTT
TRBV4-1,TRBD1,NA,TRBJ1-2,CASSHIDRGNYGYTF,TGCGCCAGCAGCCATATCGACAGGGGCAACTATGGCTACACCTTC
TRBV7-9,NA,NA,TRBJ2-7,CASSLAQDRSPYEQYF,TGTGCCAGCAGCTTAGCCCAGGACAGAAGCCCCTACGAGCAGTACTTC
TRBV7-8,TRBD2,NA,TRBJ2-2,CASSLTSASGWGTGELFF,TGTGCCAGCAGCTTAACGTCGGCTAGCGGCTGGGGCACCGGGGAGCTGTTTTTT
TRBV28,TRBD1,many,TRBJ2-7,CASSFGTGGTAGRYEQYF,TGTGCCAGCAGTTTCGGTACAGGGGGTACGGCGGGGCGTTACGAGCAGTACTTC
TRBV12-3/TRBV12-4,NA,many,TRBJ2-7,CASAWDASYEQYF,TGTGCCAGCGCATGGGACGCCTCCTACGAGCAGTACTTC
TRBV28,NA,many,TRBJ1-1,CASNRPGAGGEAFF,TGTGCCAGCAACCGTCCAGGGGCAGGAGGTGAAGCTTTCTTT
TRBV7-2,TRBD2,few,TRBJ2-3,CASSLGTSGRLDTQYF,TGTGCCAGCAGCTTGGGGACTAGCGGGAGGTTAGATACGCAGTATTTT
TRBV14,NA,NA,TRBJ1-1,CASSQGSHVLAFF,TGTGCCAGCAGCCAAGGGTCCCATGTTCTGGCTTTCTTT
TRBV29-1,TRBD2,few,TRBJ2-7,CSVEISGSIYEQYF,TGCAGCGTTGAAATTAGCGGGAGTATTTACGAGCAGTACTTC
TRBV27,NA,many,TRBJ2-2,CASRQFSSNSNTGELFF,TGTGCCAGCAGGCAGTTTTCCAGCAATTCGAACACCGGGGAGCTGTTTTTT
TRBV19,NA,many,TRBJ1-5,CASSYGRGQPQHF,TGTGCCAGCAGTTACGGGAGGGGCCAGCCCCAGCATTTT
TRBV6-2/TRBV6-3,NA,NA,TRBJ2-3,CASSRDIASTDTQYF,TGTGCCAGCAGCCGGGACATTGCTAGCACAGATACGCAGTATTTT
TRBV5-4,NA,NA,TRBJ2-7,CASSYGFEQYF,TGTGCCAGCAGCTATGGGTTCGAGCAGTACTTC
TRBV28,NA,few,TRBJ2-1,CASTSSGDSNEQFF,TGTGCCAGCACCAGTTCCGGGGATTCGAATGAGCAGTTCTTC
TRBV9,NA,NA,TRBJ1-2,CASNNRFGYGYTF,TGTGCCAGCAACAACAGGTTTGGCTATGGCTACACCTTC
TRBV20-1,TRBD2,many,TRBJ2-5,CSATPTSGSRETQYF,TGCAGTGCTACCCCAACTAGCGGGAGCCGAGAGACCCAGTACTTC
TRBV6-2/TRBV6-3,NA,many,TRBJ2-5,CASSYLAGQPETQYF,TGTGCCAGCAGTTATTTGGCCGGACAACCAGAGACCCAGTACTTC
TRBV6-5,TRBD2,NA,TRBJ2-5,CASSSLSGRGETQYF,TGTGCCAGCAGTTCGCTTAGCGGGAGGGGTGAGACCCAGTACTTC
TRBV6-1,NA,many,TRBJ2-1,CASTPTTSYNEQFF,TGTGCCAGCACACCCACCACCTCCTACAATGAGCAGTTCTTC
TRBV2,TRBD2,many,TRBJ2-7,CASSPTSGIYEQYF,TGTGCCAGCAGTCCTACTAGCGGGATTTATGAGCAGTACTTC
TRBV27,NA,many,TRBJ1-5,CASSFRQPQHF,TGTGCCAGCAGTTTTAGGCAGCCCCAGCATTTT